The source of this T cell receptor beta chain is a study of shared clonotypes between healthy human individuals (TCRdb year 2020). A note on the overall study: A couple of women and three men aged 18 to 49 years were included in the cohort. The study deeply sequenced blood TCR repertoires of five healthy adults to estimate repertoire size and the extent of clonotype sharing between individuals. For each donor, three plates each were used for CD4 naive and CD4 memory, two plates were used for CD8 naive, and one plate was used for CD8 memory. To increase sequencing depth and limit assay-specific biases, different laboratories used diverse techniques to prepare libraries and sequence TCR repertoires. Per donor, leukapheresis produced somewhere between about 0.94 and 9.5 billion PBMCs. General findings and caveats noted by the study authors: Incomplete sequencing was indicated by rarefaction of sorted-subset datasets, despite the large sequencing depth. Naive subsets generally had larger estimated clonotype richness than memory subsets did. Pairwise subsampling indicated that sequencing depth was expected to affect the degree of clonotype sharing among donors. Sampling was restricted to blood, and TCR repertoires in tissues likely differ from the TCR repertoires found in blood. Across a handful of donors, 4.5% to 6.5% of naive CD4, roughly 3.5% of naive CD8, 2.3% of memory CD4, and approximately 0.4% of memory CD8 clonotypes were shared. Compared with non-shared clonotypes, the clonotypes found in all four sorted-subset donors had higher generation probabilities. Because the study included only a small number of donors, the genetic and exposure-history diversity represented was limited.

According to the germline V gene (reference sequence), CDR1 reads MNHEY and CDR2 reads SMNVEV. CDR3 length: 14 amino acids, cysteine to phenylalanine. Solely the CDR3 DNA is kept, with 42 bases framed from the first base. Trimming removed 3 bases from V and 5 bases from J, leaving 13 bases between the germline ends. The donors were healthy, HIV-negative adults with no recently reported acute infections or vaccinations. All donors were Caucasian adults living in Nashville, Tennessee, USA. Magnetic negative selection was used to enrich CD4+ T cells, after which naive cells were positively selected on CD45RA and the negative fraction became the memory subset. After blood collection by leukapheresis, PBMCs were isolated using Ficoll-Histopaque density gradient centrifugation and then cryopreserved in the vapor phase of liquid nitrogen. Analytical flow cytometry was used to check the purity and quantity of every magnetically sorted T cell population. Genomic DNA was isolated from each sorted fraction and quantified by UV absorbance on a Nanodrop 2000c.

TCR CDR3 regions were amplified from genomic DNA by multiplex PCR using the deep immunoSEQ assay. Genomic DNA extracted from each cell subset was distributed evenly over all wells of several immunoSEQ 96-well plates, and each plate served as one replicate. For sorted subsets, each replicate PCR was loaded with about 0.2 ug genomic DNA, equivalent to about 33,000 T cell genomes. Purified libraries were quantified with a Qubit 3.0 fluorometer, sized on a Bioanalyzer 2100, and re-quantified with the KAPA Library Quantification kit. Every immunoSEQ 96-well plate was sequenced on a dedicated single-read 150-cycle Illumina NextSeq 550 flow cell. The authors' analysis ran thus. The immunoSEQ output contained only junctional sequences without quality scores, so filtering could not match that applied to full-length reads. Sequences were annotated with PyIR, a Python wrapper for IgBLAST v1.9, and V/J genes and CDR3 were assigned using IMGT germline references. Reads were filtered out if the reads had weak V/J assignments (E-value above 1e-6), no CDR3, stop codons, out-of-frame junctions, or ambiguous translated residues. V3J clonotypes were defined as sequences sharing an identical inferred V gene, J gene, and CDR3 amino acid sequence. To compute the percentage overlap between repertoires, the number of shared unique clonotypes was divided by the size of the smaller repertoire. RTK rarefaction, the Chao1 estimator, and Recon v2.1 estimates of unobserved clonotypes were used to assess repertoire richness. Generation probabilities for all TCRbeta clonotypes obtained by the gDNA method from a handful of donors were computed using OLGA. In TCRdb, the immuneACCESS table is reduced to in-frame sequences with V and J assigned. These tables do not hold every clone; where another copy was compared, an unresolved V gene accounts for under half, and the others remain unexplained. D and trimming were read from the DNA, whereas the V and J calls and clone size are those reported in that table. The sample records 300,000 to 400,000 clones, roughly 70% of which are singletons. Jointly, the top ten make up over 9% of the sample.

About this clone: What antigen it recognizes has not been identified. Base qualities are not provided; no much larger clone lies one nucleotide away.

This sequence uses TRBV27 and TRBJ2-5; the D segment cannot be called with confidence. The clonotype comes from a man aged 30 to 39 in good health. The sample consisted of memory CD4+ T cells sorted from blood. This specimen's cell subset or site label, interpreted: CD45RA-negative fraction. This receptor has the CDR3 CASSFSASGETQYF. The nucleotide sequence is TGTGCCAGCAGTTTTTCTGCATCCGGGGAGACCCAGTACTTC.